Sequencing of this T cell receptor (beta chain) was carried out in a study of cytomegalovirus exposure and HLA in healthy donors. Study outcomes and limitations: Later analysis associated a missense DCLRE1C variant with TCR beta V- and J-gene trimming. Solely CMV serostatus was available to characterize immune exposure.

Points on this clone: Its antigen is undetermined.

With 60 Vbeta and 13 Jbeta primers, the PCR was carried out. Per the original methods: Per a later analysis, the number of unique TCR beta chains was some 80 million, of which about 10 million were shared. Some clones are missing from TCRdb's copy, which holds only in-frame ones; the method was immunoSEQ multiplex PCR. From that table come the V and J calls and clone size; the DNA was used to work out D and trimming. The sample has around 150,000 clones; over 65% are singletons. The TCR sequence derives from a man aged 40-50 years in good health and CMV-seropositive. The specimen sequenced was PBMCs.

CDR3 in amino acids: CASSSDIIHQPQHF. The DNA of the CDR3 is TGTGCCAGCAGTTCCGACATAATCCATCAGCCCCAGCATTTT. The chain has TRBV6-6 and TRBJ1-5, with D uncertain. CDR3 length: 14 residues. V gave up 4 bases and J gave up 5 bases, with 12 bases separating them. The germline V gene has CDR1 MNHNY and CDR2 SVGAGI (reference sequence).